The 25 T cell receptor beta chains listed next were all sequenced from one sample in a study of shared clonotypes between healthy human individuals. Sequencing was performed with immunoSEQ multiplex PCR; in TCRdb, only in-frame clones are kept and a portion is missing. Altogether about 800,000 clones are present, about 97% being singletons, with the ten largest covering about 0.21%. Cells designated naive CD8 were CD45RO-negative and were positively selected for CCR7, with terminally differentiated effector memory CD45RA+ cells excluded. The sequenced sample consisted of naive CD8+ T cells sorted from blood. The receptors originated from a man aged 25-40 years in good health.

This clone was observed a single time. Other DNA sequences of this sample code for an identical CDR3. J is TRBJ2-7 and V is TRBV19; either TRBD1 or TRBD2 may supply D (6 bases each). Trimming cost V 2 bases and J 0 bases, with 11 bases left between them. The CDR3 sequence is 15 residues long. Looked up from germline, CDR1 is LNHDA and CDR2 is SQIVND (reference sequence). The CDR3 nucleotides are TGTGCCAGTAGTATAAGAGGGGGGAGCTCCTACGAGCAGTACTTC. Amino acids: CASSIRGGSSYEQYF.

V is TRBV7-9 and J is TRBJ2-7; D perhaps matches TRBD2 (6 bases). Trimming removed 9 bases from V and 1 base from J, with 10 bases in between. Germline assignment: CDR1 SEHNR and CDR2 FQNEAQ (reference sequence). CDR3 size: 12 residues. CDR3 sequence: CASGTQSYEQYF. For the CDR3, the DNA is TGTGCCAGTGGGACTCAGTCCTACGAGCAGTACTTC.

The gene calls are TRBV19 and TRBJ2-1; a possible D gene is TRBD2 (6 bases). The CDR3 runs to 15 residues. Germline V gives CDR1 LNHDA, CDR2 SQIVND (reference sequence). Trimming took off 2 bases at V and 2 bases at J, with 10 bases between the two ends. CDR3 coding DNA: TGTGCCAGTAGTATATATAGCGGAACCTACAATGAGCAGTTCTTC. It encodes CASSIYSGTYNEQFF.

The chain links TRBV5-4 to TRBJ2-6; TRBD1 matches 10 bases. With 3 bases clipped from V and 1 base from J, the junction kept 7 bases outside the gene matches. The CDR3 sequence is 18 residues long. Germline CDR1 and CDR2: SGHNT and YYREEE (reference sequence). The CDR3 loop reads CASSSRTGGLSGANVLTF. The CDR3 region has the DNA TGTGCCAGCAGCTCGCGGACAGGGGGTTTATCTGGGGCCAACGTCCTGACTTTC.

V usage is TRBV4-1 and J usage is TRBJ2-7; no firm D call. Germline V CDR1 and CDR2: MGHRA, YSYEKL. The CDR3 sequence is 14 residues long. V gave up 1 base and J gave up 3 bases, with 10 bases separating them. CDR3 loop: CASSQAYGDYEQYF. CDR3 sequence (DNA): TGCGCCAGCAGCCAAGCCTATGGCGACTACGAGCAGTACTTC.

The chain uses TRBV11-2 and TRBJ2-1; D may be TRBD1 or TRBD2 (6 bases each). Germline lookup yields CDR1 SGHAT and CDR2 FQNNGV. With 2 bases removed from V and 7 bases from J, the gap between germline ends came to 18 bases. The CDR3 runs to 16 residues. CDR3 DNA: TGTGCCAGCAGCTTAAGTGGCGGGGTAAGGGGGAATGAGCAGTTCTTC. Protein: CASSLSGGVRGNEQFF. The full variable domain, in which reference TRBV11-2 and TRBJ2-1 provide the parts outside the CDR3, is EAGVAQSPRYKIIEKRQSVAFWCNPISGHATLYWYQQILGQGPKLLIQFQNNGVVDDSQLPKDRFSAERLKGVDSTLKIQPAKLEDSAVYLCASSLSGGVRGNEQFFGPGTRLTVL.

V is TRBV27 and J is TRBJ2-1; perhaps TRBD1 as D (6 bases). Germline V CDR1 and CDR2: MNHEY, SMNVEV (reference sequence). CDR3 size: 15 residues. V shed 8 bases and J shed 0 bases, with 14 bases lying between them. DNA of the CDR3: TGTGCCAGCGGAGCAGGGGATTCCTCCTACAATGAGCAGTTCTTC. This sequence encodes CASGAGDSSYNEQFF.

In nucleotides, the CDR3 is TGTGCCAGCAGCTTAGGGACTAGCGGGAGGGCCGGGAGCTCCTACAATGAGCAGTTCTTC. As protein: CASSLGTSGRAGSSYNEQFF. The V and J genes are TRBV7-6 and TRBJ2-1; TRBD2 matches at 15 bases. The J segment lost 0 bases and the V segment lost 1 base, leaving 7 bases of the junction unmatched. CDR1 is SGHVS, CDR2 FNYEAQ, per germline. The CDR3 length is 20 residues.

The chain couples TRBV9 to TRBJ1-1; no clear D. The germline gives CDR1 SGDLS, CDR2 YYNGEE. The CDR3 extends over 10 amino acids. Trimming pared 3 bases from V and 8 bases from J, leaving 5 bases between. CDR3 loop: CASSGPEAFF. The DNA for the CDR3 is TGTGCCAGCAGCGGGCCCGAAGCTTTCTTT.

Concerning this clone: This same CDR3 is encoded by further DNA sequences in the sample. The chain is built from TRBV7-9 and TRBJ2-7; D is ambiguous. Deletions cut 5 bases from V and 0 bases from J, with 8 bases between. CDR1 and CDR2 from the germline V gene are SEHNR and FQNEAQ (reference sequence). The CDR3 is made up of 13 amino acids. The CDR3 DNA sequence: TGTGCCAGCAGCCCACGAAGCTCCTACGAGCAGTACTTC. Its protein is CASSPRSSYEQYF.

The rearrangement joins TRBV2 to TRBJ2-1, with a weak D call TRBD1 (6 bases). With 5 bases removed from V and 0 bases from J, the gap between germline ends came to 20 bases. The length of the CDR3 is 18 residues. Germline V CDR1 and CDR2: SNHLY, FYNNEI. The CDR3 DNA reads TGTGCCAGCAGTAGGGGGATAGAACTAGTCCGCTCCTACAATGAGCAGTTCTTC. Translated, it gives CASSRGIELVRSYNEQFF.

The rearrangement links TRBV5-1 to TRBJ2-7; TRBD2 might be the D (5 bases). CDR3 length equals 16 residues. V was cut by 0 bases and J by 1 base, with 14 bases left in between. CDR1 SGHRS and CDR2 YFSETQ come from the germline V gene. CDR3 region: CASSLGPLGGSYEQYF. CDR3 bases: TGCGCCAGCAGCTTGGGCCCCCTCGGAGGTTCCTACGAGCAGTACTTC.

This chain connects TRBV5-4 to TRBJ2-7; 7 nucleotides agree with TRBD1. The CDR3 has 14 residues. Trimming took 2 bases from V and 4 from J; bases not matched to a gene: 6. Germline V gene lookup returns CDR1 SGHNT and CDR2 YYREEE (reference sequence). CDR3 in DNA: TGTGCCAGCAGCTTCGCCGACAGGGAATACGAGCAGTACTTC. Translated, it gives CASSFADREYEQYF.

V usage is TRBV5-4 and J usage is TRBJ2-1; 9 bases agree with TRBD1. V dropped 3 bases and J dropped 13; count of bases not matched to a gene: 2. The CDR3 length is 11 residues. CDR1 is SGHNT and CDR2 is YYREEE in the germline V gene (reference sequence). CDR3 nucleotides: TGTGCCAGCAGCTGGGGACAGGGACAGTTCTTC. Its translation is CASSWGQGQFF.

The rearrangement joins TRBV11-2 to TRBJ2-2; 9 bases map to TRBD1. The CDR3 runs to 19 residues. V lost 2 bases to trimming and J lost 6 bases; unmatched junction nucleotides: 16. Germline values: CDR1 SGHAT, CDR2 FQNNGV. The CDR3 here is CASSLSDRTGDFYPGELFF. DNA of the CDR3: TGTGCCAGCAGCTTAAGTGATCGGACAGGGGATTTTTATCCCGGGGAGCTGTTTTTT.

V and J are TRBV7-9 and TRBJ2-3; D not certain. Trimming shortened V by 5 bases and J by 5 bases, and 14 bases separated the two germline ends. This CDR3 region has 14 residues. CDR1 and CDR2 from the germline V gene are SEHNR and FQNEAQ (reference sequence). Written as DNA, the CDR3 is TGTGCCAGCAGCCGTATAGGTGCAGAAGATACGCAGTATTTT. It encodes CASSRIGAEDTQYF.

The chain employs TRBV10-1 and TRBJ2-3; perhaps TRBD2 as D (5 bases). CDR1 is WNHNN, CDR2 SYGVQD, per germline (reference sequence). Trimming pared 2 bases from V and 5 bases from J, leaving 23 bases between. CDR3 length: 18 residues. CDR3 region: CASSETAEGSSPGDTQYF. In DNA, the CDR3 is TGCGCCAGCAGTGAGACCGCCGAGGGTAGTTCCCCCGGAGATACGCAGTATTTT.

This chain uses TRBV4-1 with TRBJ2-3; the D is unclear. Trimming took off 1 base at V and 2 bases at J, with 13 bases between the two ends. The CDR3 consists of 16 residues. Germline V CDR1 and CDR2: MGHRA, YSYEKL. The CDR3 reads CASSQAEVPITDTQYF. CDR3 nucleotide sequence: TGCGCCAGCAGCCAAGCGGAAGTCCCTATCACAGATACGCAGTATTTT.

The rearrangement uses TRBV2 and TRBJ1-1, with TRBD1 as a possible D gene (5 bases). This CDR3 comprises 15 residues. Germline-derived CDR1 and CDR2 are SNHLY and FYNNEI. Trimming took off 1 base at V and 6 bases at J, with 15 bases between the two ends. The CDR3 DNA sequence: TGTGCCAGCAGTGAAGTGGGAGGGGAAGGCGCTGAAGCTTTCTTT. Protein: CASSEVGGEGAEAFF.

The chain recombines TRBV9 with TRBJ1-2; tentatively, D is TRBD1 (5 bases). Trimming stripped 0 bases from V and 4 bases from J, with 13 bases between. The CDR3 spans 15 residues. From germline, CDR1 is SGDLS and CDR2 YYNGEE. Here the CDR3 reads CASSVGAGMSYGYTF. The CDR3 region has the DNA TGTGCCAGCAGCGTAGGGGCAGGGATGAGCTATGGCTACACCTTC.

This sequence joins TRBV5-1 and TRBJ1-2, with a possible D match to TRBD1 (6 bases). With 4 bases removed from V and 4 bases from J, the gap between germline ends came to 17 bases. Per germline, CDR1 SGHRS and CDR2 YFSETQ. The CDR3 extends over 15 amino acids. CDR3 bases: TGCGCCAGCAGCCCAAAGGGGGAGGGTAGCTATGGCTACACCTTC. This encodes CASSPKGEGSYGYTF.

This clone was detected only once. The chain is built from TRBV5-6 and TRBJ1-1, with 7 bases fitting TRBD1. The germline V gene encodes CDR1 SGHDT and CDR2 YYEEEE. Germline trimming cut 0 bases from V and 5 bases from J; bases unmatched to any gene: 7. The CDR3 sequence is 15 residues long. The CDR3: CASSLAAGGRTEAFF. CDR3 nucleotides: TGTGCCAGCAGCTTGGCGGCAGGGGGGAGAACTGAAGCTTTCTTT.

V gene TRBV11-2 combines with J gene TRBJ2-1; perhaps TRBD2 as D (6 bases). Germline V gene lookup returns CDR1 SGHAT and CDR2 FQNNGV. V was shortened by 4 bases and J by 1 base, with 14 bases between the two germline ends. The CDR3 consists of 16 residues. The CDR3 protein is CASSSRVAVSYNEQFF. The CDR3 DNA follows: TGTGCCAGCAGCTCAAGGGTAGCGGTTTCCTACAATGAGCAGTTCTTC.

This clone came up once. The chain links TRBV5-1 to TRBJ2-1; D possibly corresponds to TRBD2 (6 bases). From germline, CDR1 is SGHRS and CDR2 YFSETQ. CDR3 size: 16 residues. Trimming removed 0 bases at V and 0 bases at J, with 10 bases between. CDR3 sequence (DNA): TGCGCCAGCAGCTTGGAGGCCGGGAGCTCCTACAATGAGCAGTTCTTC. It is translated as CASSLEAGSSYNEQFF.

There are a few counts of this clone. This chain joins TRBV7-2 and TRBJ1-4, with TRBD1 as a possible D gene (6 bases). Looked up from germline, CDR1 is SGHTA and CDR2 is FQGNSA. V was cut by 4 bases and J by 12 bases, with 12 bases left in between. The length of the CDR3 is 12 residues. CDR3 nucleotides: TGTGCCAGCAGCTCTACAGGGAGGGAACTGTTTTTT. As protein: CASSSTGRELFF. Full variable domain (missing parts from reference TRBV7-2 and TRBJ1-4): GAGVSQSPSNKVTEKGKDVELRCDPISGHTALYWYRQSLGQGLEFLIYFQGNSAPDKSGLPSDRFSAERTGGSVSTLTIQRTQQEDSAVYLCASSSTGRELFFGSGTQLSVL.